This TCR beta chain stems from a study of blood T cells in healthy people across ages. General observations from the study: Significant beta diversity loss was already apparent by age about 42, declining roughly linearly. Because donor CMV status was unknown, expanded clonotype changes were possibly confounded.

The CDR3 loop spans 16 amino acids. As regards this clonotype: No antigen is known for it.

A sample-barcoded 5' primer and a J-beta primer mix were used in a second PCR of about 6 to 12 cycles. TCRdb re-called the 5' RACE reads with MiXCR, one entry per CDR3 protein. Of approximately 730,000 distinct CDR3 sequences in the sample, 40% to 45% were seen once. The chain uses TRBV21-1 and TRBJ2-1; the DNA was not compared with TRBD1, the D call given in the table. Near its end, the DNA agrees better with TRBJ2-7, so the J call may be wrong. TRBV21-1 corresponds to a pseudogene. The sequencing sample was made of blood. The receptor comes from a woman in her sixties in good health. The CDR3 region is CASSNWGPRGYNEQYF. In DNA, the CDR3 is TGTGCCAGCAGCAATTGGGGGCCAAGGGGCTACAATGAGCAGTACTTC.